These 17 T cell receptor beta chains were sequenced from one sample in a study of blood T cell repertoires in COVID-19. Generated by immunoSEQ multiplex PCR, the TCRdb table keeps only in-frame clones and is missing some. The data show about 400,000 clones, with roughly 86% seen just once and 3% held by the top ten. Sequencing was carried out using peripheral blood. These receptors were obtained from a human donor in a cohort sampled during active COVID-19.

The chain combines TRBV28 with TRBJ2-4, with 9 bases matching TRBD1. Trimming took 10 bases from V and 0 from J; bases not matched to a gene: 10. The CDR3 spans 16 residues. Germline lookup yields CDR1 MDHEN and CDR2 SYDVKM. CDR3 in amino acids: CAIAPGQGKAKNIQYF. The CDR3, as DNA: TGTGCCATCGCGCCAGGACAGGGGAAAGCCAAAAACATTCAGTACTTC.

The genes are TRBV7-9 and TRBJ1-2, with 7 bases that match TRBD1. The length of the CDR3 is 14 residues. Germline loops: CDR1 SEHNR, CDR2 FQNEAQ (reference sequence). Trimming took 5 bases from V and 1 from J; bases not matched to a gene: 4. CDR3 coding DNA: TGTGCCAGCAGCAACTCAGGGGGTAACTATGGCTACACCTTC. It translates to CASSNSGGNYGYTF. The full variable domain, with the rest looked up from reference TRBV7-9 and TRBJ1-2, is DTGVSQNPRHKITKRGQNVTFRCDPISEHNRLYWYRQTLGQGPEFLTYFQNEAQLEKSRLLSDRFSAERPKGSFSTLEIQRTEQGDSAMYLCASSNSGGNYGYTFGSGTRLTVV.

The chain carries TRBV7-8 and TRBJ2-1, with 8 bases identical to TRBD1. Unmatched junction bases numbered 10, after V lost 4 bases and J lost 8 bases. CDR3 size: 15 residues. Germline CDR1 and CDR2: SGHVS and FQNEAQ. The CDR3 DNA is TGTGCCAGCAGCTCTCACGGACAGGGCAGGTATGAGCAGTTCTTC. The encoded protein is CASSSHGQGRYEQFF. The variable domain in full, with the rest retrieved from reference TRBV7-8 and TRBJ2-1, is GAGVSQSPRYKVAKRGQDVALRCDPISGHVSLFWYQQALGQGPEFLTYFQNEAQLDKSGLPSDRFFAERPEGSVSTLKIQRTQQEDSAVYLCASSSHGQGRYEQFFGPGTRLTVL.

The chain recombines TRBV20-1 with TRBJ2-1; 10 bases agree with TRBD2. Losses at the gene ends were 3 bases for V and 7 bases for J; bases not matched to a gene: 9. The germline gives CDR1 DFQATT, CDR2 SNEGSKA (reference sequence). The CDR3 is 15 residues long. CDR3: CSASRTSGNINEQFF. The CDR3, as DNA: TGCAGTGCTAGTCGAACTAGCGGGAATATTAATGAGCAGTTCTTC.

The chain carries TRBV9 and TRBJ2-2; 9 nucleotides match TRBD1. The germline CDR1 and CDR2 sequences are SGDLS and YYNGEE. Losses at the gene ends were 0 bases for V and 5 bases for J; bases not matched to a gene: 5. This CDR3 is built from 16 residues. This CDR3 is CASSVGQGVQTGELFF. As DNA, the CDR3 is TGTGCCAGCAGCGTAGGACAGGGGGTTCAAACCGGGGAGCTGTTTTTT. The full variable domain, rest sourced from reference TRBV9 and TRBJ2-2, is DSGVTQTPKHLITATGQRVTLRCSPRSGDLSVYWYQQSLDQGLQFLIQYYNGEERAKGNILERFSAQQFPDLHSELNLSSLELGDSALYFCASSVGQGVQTGELFFGEGSRLTVL.

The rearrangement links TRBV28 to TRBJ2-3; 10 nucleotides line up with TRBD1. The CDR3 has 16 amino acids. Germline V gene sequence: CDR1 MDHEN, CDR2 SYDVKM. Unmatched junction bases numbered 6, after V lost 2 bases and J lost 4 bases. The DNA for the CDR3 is TGTGCCAGCAGTTTAGCCGGGACAGGGGTCCCAGATACGCAGTATTTT. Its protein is CASSLAGTGVPDTQYF.

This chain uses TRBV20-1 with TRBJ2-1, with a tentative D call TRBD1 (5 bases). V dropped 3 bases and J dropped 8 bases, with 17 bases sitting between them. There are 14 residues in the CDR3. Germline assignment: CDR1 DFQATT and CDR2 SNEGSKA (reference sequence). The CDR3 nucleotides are TGCAGTGCTAGTTTCCCCAAAGGGGTAGATGAGCAGTTCTTC. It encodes CSASFPKGVDEQFF.

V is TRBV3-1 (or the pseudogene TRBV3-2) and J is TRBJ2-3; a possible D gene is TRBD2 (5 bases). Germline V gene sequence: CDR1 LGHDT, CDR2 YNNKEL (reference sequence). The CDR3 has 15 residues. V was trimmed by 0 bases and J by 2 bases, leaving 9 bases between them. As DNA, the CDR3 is TGTGCCAGCAGCCAAGATAGTAGCGCCACAGATACGCAGTATTTT. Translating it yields CASSQDSSATDTQYF.

For the CDR3, the DNA is TGTGCCAGCAGCCAGTGGGGGCAGGAGTACACTGAAGCTTTCTTT. This gives the protein CASSQWGQEYTEAFF. V is TRBV4-2 and J is TRBJ1-1; tentative D call: TRBD1 (6 bases). The CDR3 covers 15 residues. Germline V gives CDR1 LGHNA, CDR2 YNFKEQ. Trimming took off 3 bases at V and 3 bases at J, with 14 bases between the two ends.

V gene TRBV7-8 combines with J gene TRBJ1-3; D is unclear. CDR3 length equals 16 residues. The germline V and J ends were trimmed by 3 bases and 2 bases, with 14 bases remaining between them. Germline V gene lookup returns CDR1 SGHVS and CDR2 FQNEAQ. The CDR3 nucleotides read TGTGCCAGCAGCTTTGAAGTACCGGGGACTGGAAACACCATATATTTT. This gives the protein CASSFEVPGTGNTIYF. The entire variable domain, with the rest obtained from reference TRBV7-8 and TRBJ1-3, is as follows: GAGVSQSPRYKVAKRGQDVALRCDPISGHVSLFWYQQALGQGPEFLTYFQNEAQLDKSGLPSDRFFAERPEGSVSTLKIQRTQQEDSAVYLCASSFEVPGTGNTIYFGEGSWLTVV.

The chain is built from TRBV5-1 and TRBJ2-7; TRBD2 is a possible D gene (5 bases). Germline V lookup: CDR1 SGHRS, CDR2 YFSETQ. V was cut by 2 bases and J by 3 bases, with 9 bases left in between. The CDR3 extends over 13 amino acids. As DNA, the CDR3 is TGCGCCAGCAGCTTTGAAGGGAGCTACGAGCAGTACTTC. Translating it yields CASSFEGSYEQYF. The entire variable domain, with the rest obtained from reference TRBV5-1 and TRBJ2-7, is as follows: KAGVTQTPRYLIKTRGQQVTLSCSPISGHRSVSWYQQTPGQGLQFLFEYFSETQRNKGNFPGRFSGRQFSNSRSEMNVSTLELGDSALYLCASSFEGSYEQYFGPGTRLTVT.

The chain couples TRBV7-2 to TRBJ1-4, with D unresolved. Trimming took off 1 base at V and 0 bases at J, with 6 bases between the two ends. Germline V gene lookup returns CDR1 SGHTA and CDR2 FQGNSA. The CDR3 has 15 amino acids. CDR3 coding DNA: TGTGCCAGCAGCTTAGAGGCGGCAACTAATGAAAAACTGTTTTTT. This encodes CASSLEAATNEKLFF.

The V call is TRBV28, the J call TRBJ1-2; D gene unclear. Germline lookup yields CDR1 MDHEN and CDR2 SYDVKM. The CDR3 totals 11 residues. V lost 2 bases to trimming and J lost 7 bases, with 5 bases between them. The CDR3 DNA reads TGTGCCAGCAGTTTAGAGTCTGGCTACACCTTC. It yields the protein CASSLESGYTF.

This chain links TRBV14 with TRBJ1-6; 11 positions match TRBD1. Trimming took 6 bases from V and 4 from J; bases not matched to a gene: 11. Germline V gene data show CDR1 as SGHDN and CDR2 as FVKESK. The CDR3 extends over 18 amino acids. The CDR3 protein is CASSASPGQGGYNSPLHF. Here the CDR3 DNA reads TGTGCCAGCAGTGCCTCTCCGGGACAGGGGGGTTATAATTCACCCCTCCACTTT.

The CDR3: CASRAGTGLRNQPQHF. Here the CDR3 DNA reads TGTGCCAGCAGGGCCGGGACAGGGCTTCGGAATCAGCCCCAGCATTTT. The V and J genes are TRBV2 and TRBJ1-5; TRBD1 matches at 9 bases. J gave up 4 bases and V 6 bases, and 10 bases lay outside the gene matches. The CDR3 sequence is 16 residues long. Germline V CDR1 and CDR2: SNHLY, FYNNEI.

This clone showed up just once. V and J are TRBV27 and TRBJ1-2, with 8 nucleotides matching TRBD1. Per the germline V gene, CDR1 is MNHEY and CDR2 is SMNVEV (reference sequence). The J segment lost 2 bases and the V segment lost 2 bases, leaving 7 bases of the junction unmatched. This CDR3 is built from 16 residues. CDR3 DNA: TGTGCCAGCAGTTTACTCGGACAGGGTGGAAACTATGGCTACACCTTC. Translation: CASSLLGQGGNYGYTF.

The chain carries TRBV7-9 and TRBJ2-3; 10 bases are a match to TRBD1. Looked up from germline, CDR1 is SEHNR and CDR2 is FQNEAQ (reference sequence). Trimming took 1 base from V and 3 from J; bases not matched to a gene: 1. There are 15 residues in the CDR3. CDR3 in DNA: TGTGCCAGCAGCTTAGGACAGGGGGCTACAGATACGCAGTATTTT. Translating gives CASSLGQGATDTQYF. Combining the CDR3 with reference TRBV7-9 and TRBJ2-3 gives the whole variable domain DTGVSQNPRHKITKRGQNVTFRCDPISEHNRLYWYRQTLGQGPEFLTYFQNEAQLEKSRLLSDRFSAERPKGSFSTLEIQRTEQGDSAMYLCASSLGQGATDTQYFGPGTRLTVL.